The 7 T cell receptor beta chains below were found in one sample sequenced in a study of cytomegalovirus exposure and HLA in healthy donors. Measured with immunoSEQ multiplex PCR; TCRdb has only the in-frame clones, and not every one. The sample has under 400,000 clones; roughly 86% are singletons. Sequenced input: PBMCs. Receptors were obtained from a man aged 25 to 40 in good health and CMV-seronegative.

The genes are TRBV30 and TRBJ1-1, with TRBD1 identical over 12 bases. The CDR3 runs to 15 residues. Germline assignment: CDR1 GTSNPN and CDR2 SVGIG (reference sequence). V shed 5 bases, J shed 4 bases, and the junction held 8 bases outside the gene matches. For the CDR3, the DNA is TGTGCCTGGCAACCCGGGACAGGGGGCGGCACTGAAGCTTTCTTT. Protein: CAWQPGTGGGTEAFF.

The CDR3 sequence is CASDRAYEQYF. The CDR3 region has the DNA TGTGCCAGCGACCGGGCCTACGAGCAGTACTTC. The rearrangement links TRBV6-5 to TRBJ2-7; D remains ambiguous. This CDR3 is 11 amino acids long. V shed 8 bases and J shed 2 bases, with 7 bases lying between them. Germline V gene data show CDR1 as MNHEY and CDR2 as SVGAGI.

Only one count was recorded for this clone. This sequence joins TRBV15 and TRBJ1-5; D may be TRBD1 (5 bases). The length of the CDR3 is 15 residues. Germline loops: CDR1 LNHNV, CDR2 YYDKDF (reference sequence). Trimming stripped 0 bases from V and 6 bases from J, with 12 bases between. The CDR3: CATSRDLGHFQPQHF. The CDR3, as DNA: TGTGCCACCAGCAGAGATCTGGGGCATTTTCAGCCCCAGCATTTT.

The chain links TRBV2 to TRBJ2-3; D is possibly TRBD1 (5 bases). V was cut by 6 bases and J by 6 bases, with 10 bases left in between. Germline values: CDR1 SNHLY, CDR2 FYNNEI. The CDR3 runs to 12 residues. The CDR3 sequence: CASSPTGDTQYF. The CDR3 DNA is TGTGCCAGCAGCCCTACAGGCGATACGCAGTATTTT.

The sample holds a few counts of this clone. This sequence joins TRBV19 and TRBJ1-1; 7 nucleotides match TRBD1. Germline-derived CDR1 and CDR2 are LNHDA and SQIVND (reference sequence). There are 14 residues in the CDR3. Germline trimming cut 3 bases from V and 6 bases from J; bases unmatched to any gene: 7. The CDR3 spells CASSIGQVGSEAFF. As DNA, the CDR3 is TGTGCCAGTAGTATCGGACAGGTAGGGTCTGAAGCTTTCTTT.

The rearrangement joins TRBV9 to TRBJ2-3; D possibly corresponds to TRBD1 (6 bases). The CDR3 contains 16 residues. Germline V gene lookup returns CDR1 SGDLS and CDR2 YYNGEE. V lost 0 bases and J lost 5, with 16 bases in between. CDR3 sequence: CASSVVEGETGDTQYF. CDR3 in DNA: TGTGCCAGCAGCGTAGTAGAGGGGGAGACGGGAGATACGCAGTATTTT.

The chain links TRBV5-1 to TRBJ1-2, with D perhaps matching TRBD1 (5 bases). The V and J ends lost 4 bases and 0 bases respectively, with 16 bases between them. CDR1 and CDR2 from the germline V gene are SGHRS and YFSETQ. The CDR3 covers 16 residues. The CDR3 sequence: CASSLQDGPSNYGYTF. The CDR3 DNA sequence: TGCGCCAGCAGCCTACAGGACGGACCTTCTAACTATGGCTACACCTTC.